The next 5 T cell receptor beta chains were all read from a single sample in a study of blood T cell repertoires in COVID-19. Some clones are missing from TCRdb's copy, which holds only in-frame ones; the method was immunoSEQ multiplex PCR. The table lists around 100,000 clones, around 87% of them singletons, with roughly 4.5% in the top ten. Sequenced: peripheral blood. Receptors were obtained from a woman older than 75 with acute or convalescent COVID-19.

V gene TRBV19 combines with J gene TRBJ2-1; possibly TRBD1 for D (5 bases). This CDR3 is built from 15 residues. Germline V lookup: CDR1 LNHDA, CDR2 SQIVND (reference sequence). The CDR3, as DNA: TGTGCAGTAGTAGTAGTAAGGGGTCAACACAATGAGCAGTTCTTC. Protein sequence: CAVVVVRGQHNEQFF. The complete variable domain, with remaining parts taken from reference TRBV19 and TRBJ2-1, reads DGGITQSPKYLFRKEGQNVTLSCEQNLNHDAMYWYRQDPGQGLRLIYYSQIVNDFQKGDIAEGYSVSREKKESFPLTVTSAQKNPTAFYLCAVVVVRGQHNEQFFGPGTRLTVL.

The V call is TRBV2, the J call TRBJ2-7, with D possibly matching TRBD1 (5 bases). V dropped 6 bases and J dropped 3 bases, with 12 bases sitting between them. Germline V gene data show CDR1 as SNHLY and CDR2 as FYNNEI. The CDR3 has 13 residues. The CDR3 protein is CASSIGHNYEQYF. The CDR3 DNA sequence: TGTGCCAGCAGCATAGGACATAACTACGAGCAGTACTTC.

The chain combines TRBV30 with TRBJ1-3, with TRBD1 as a possible D gene (5 bases). Germline V gene data show CDR1 as GTSNPN and CDR2 as SVGIG (reference sequence). V gave up 0 bases and J gave up 7 bases, with 10 bases separating them. The CDR3 runs 13 residues. This CDR3 is CAWSVQAGNTIYF. The CDR3 nucleotides are TGTGCCTGGAGTGTACAGGCAGGGAACACCATATATTTT.

V is TRBV14 and J is TRBJ2-1; D may be TRBD1 (6 bases). CDR1 is SGHDN, CDR2 FVKESK, per germline. Between the trimmed V and J ends, which lost 4 bases and 4 bases, there was a span of 17 bases. This CDR3 comprises 16 residues. The DNA of the CDR3 is TGTGCCAGCAGCCCCTCTCGGGGACAAGGATACAATGAGCAGTTCTTC. This translates into CASSPSRGQGYNEQFF.

The chain has TRBV19 and TRBJ2-1; 11 bases agree with TRBD2. The CDR3 runs 14 residues. In germline, CDR1 is LNHDA, CDR2 SQIVND (reference sequence). V trimming: 8 bases; J trimming: 9 bases; junction bases outside the gene matches: 9. The CDR3 region has the DNA TGTGCCAGTCATAGCGGGAGGGCCCAGGGTGAGCAGTTCTTC. Its translation is CASHSGRAQGEQFF.